This T cell receptor beta chain originates from a study of blood T cell repertoires in COVID-19. Sequenced by immunoSEQ multiplex PCR; TCRdb stores in-frame clones only, minus some. This table has over 50,000 clones, about 86% appearing once. This CDR3 spans 15 amino acids. Trimming took 4 bases from V and 4 from J; bases not matched to a gene: 9. The germline V gene encodes CDR1 SGHRS and CDR2 YFSETQ. The source material was peripheral blood. The chain recombines TRBV5-1 with TRBJ2-7; 9 bases are a match to TRBD1. This TCR was recovered from a man in his sixties or seventies with active COVID-19. As DNA, the CDR3 is TGCGCCAGCAGCCTCGACAGGGGGATTGTGTACGAGCAGTACTTC. Its protein product is CASSLDRGIVYEQYF.